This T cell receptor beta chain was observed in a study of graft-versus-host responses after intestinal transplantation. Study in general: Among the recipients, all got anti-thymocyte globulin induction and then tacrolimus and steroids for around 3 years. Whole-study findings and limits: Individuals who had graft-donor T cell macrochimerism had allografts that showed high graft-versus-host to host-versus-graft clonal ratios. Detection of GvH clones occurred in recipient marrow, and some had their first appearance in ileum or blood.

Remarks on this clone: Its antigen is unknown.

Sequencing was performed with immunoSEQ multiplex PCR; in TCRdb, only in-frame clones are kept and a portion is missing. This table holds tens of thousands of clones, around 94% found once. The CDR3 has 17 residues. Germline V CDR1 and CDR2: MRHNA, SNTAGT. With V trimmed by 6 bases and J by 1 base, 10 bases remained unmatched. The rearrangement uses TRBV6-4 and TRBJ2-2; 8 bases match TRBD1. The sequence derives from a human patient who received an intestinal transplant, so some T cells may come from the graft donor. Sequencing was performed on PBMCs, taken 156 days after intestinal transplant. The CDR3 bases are TGTGCCAGCAGCCCTAATACGGACAGGGTGAACACCGGGGAGCTGTTTTTT. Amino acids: CASSPNTDRVNTGELFF.